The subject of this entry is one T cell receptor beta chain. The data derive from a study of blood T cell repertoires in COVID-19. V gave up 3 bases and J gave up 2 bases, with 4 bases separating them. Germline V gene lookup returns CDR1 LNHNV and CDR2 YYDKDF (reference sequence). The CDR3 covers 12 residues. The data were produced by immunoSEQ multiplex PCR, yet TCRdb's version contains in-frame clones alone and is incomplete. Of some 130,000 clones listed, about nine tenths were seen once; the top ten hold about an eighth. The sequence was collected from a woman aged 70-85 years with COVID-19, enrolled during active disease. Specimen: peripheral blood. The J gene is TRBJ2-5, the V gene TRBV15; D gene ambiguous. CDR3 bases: TGTGCCACCAGCAGGACTCAAGAGACCCAGTACTTC. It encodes CATSRTQETQYF.